This T cell receptor beta chain came from a study of monozygotic twins with inflammatory bowel disease. Study-wide results and caveats: It was in IBD patients that TCRbeta diversity (inverse Simpson) was lower than in healthy co-twins. For IBD patients, clonotypes shared with others were fewer than for healthy twins, especially with disease activity.

Each CDR3 protein gets one entry in TCRdb, which reprocessed the 5' RACE reads and gives no DNA. Here the sample table reports 200,000 to 250,000 distinct CDR3 sequences. On this clonotype itself: What it binds is not known.

This CDR3 contains 14 residues. Germline CDR1 and CDR2: MNHEY and SMNVEV (reference sequence). This sequence was found in a human donor with ulcerative colitis or Crohn's disease, or a healthy co-twin of an affected twin (not recorded which). V and J are TRBV27 and TRBJ1-1; TCRdb outputs TRBD1, but without DNA this stays unchecked. Sequencing used blood. CDR3 loop: CASSLTGQGTEAFF.